The 2 T cell receptor beta chains listed next were all sequenced from one sample in a study of T cells in Graves' hyperthyroidism and ophthalmopathy (dated by TCRdb to about 2019). Libraries were prepared through multiplex PCR. This sample was sequenced with an Illumina HiSeq 2000. TCR beta CDR3 regions were amplified from RNA transcripts. The TCR CDR3 was subjected to a first round of RT-PCR using the HTBI primer set and the Qiagen OneStep RT-PCR kit. TCRdb reanalyzed the raw reads on its own, using fastp at Q25 for trimming and MiXCR for clone calling, and kept in-frame beta chains. Here each entry gathers all rows of one CDR3 protein and keeps the most common genes and DNA. The sample profile shows 300,000 to 450,000 distinct CDR3 sequences; approximately 12% of them were found once. The ten largest make up about a fifth of the sample. Sequenced sample: blood. The receptors were sampled from a man aged 30 to 45 with Graves' hyperthyroidism that later progressed to Graves' ophthalmopathy.

The chain is built from TRBV2 and TRBJ1-4, with no clear D. Between the trimmed V and J ends, which lost 8 bases and 5 bases, there was a span of 6 bases. Germline values: CDR1 SNHLY, CDR2 FYNNEI. This CDR3 contains 11 residues. As DNA, the CDR3 is TGTGCCAGCGCGCTGAATGAAAAACTGTTTTTT. This sequence encodes CASALNEKLFF.

The chain has TRBV5-1 and TRBJ2-1; D gene ambiguous. V shed 2 bases and J shed 4 bases, with 19 bases lying between them. CDR1 is SGHRS and CDR2 is YFSETQ in the germline V gene. This CDR3 contains 17 residues. CDR3: CASSFLGNPSPYNEQFF. In nucleotides, the CDR3 is TGCGCCAGCAGCTTCCTAGGTAATCCCAGTCCTTACAATGAGCAGTTCTTC.